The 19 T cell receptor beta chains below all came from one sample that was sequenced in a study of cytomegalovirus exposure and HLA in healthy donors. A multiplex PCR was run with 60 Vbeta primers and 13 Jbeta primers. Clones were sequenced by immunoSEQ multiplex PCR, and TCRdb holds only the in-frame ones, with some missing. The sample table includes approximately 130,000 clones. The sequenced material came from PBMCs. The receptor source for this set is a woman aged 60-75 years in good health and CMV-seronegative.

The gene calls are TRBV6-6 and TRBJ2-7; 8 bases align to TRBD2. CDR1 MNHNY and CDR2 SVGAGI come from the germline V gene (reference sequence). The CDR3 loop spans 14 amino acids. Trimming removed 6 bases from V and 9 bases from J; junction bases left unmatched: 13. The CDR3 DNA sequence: TGTGCCAGCAGCCGAGCGGGAGCGGGGGAAGGGCAGTACTTC. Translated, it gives CASSRAGAGEGQYF.

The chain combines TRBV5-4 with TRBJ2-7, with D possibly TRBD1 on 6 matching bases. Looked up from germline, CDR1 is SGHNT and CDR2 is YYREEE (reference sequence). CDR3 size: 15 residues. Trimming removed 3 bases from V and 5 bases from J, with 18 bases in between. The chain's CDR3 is CASSSGPGTQDEQYF. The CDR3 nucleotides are TGTGCCAGCAGCTCTGGCCCCGGGACACAAGACGAGCAGTACTTC.

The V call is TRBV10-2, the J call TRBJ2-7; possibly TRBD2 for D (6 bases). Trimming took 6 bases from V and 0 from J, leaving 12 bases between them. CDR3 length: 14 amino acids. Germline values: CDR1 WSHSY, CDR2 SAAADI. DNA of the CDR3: TGCGCCAGCAGAGCGGGCTTTCGCTCCTACGAGCAGTACTTC. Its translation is CASRAGFRSYEQYF.

The DNA for the CDR3 is TGTGCCAGCAGCCTGGACAGGGGGCTTGGAAACACCATATATTTT. It specifies CASSLDRGLGNTIYF. V is TRBV5-5 and J is TRBJ1-3, with 11 positions matching TRBD1. This CDR3 has 15 residues. With 4 bases clipped from V and 3 bases from J, the junction kept 3 bases outside the gene matches. The germline gives CDR1 SGHKS, CDR2 YYEKEE (reference sequence).

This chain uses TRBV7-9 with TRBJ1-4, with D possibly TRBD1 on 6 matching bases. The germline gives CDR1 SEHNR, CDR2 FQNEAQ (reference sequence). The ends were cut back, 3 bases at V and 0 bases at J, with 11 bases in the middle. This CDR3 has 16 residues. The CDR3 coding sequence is TGTGCCAGCAGCTTGACAGGAATTGCAACTAATGAAAAACTGTTTTTT. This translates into CASSLTGIATNEKLFF.

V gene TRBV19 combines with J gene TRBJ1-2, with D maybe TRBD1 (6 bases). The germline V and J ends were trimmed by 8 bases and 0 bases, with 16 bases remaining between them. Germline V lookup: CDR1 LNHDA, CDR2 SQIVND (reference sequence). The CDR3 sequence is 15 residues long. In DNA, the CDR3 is TGTGCCAGTCGATACTCCGGGACATCTAACTATGGCTACACCTTC. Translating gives CASRYSGTSNYGYTF.

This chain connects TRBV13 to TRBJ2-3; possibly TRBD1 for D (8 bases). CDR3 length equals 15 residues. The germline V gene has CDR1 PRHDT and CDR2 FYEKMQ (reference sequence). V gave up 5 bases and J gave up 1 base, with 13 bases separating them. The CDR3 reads CASSKQGGGTDTQYF. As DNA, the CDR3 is TGTGCCAGCAGCAAACAGGGGGGGGGCACAGATACGCAGTATTTT.

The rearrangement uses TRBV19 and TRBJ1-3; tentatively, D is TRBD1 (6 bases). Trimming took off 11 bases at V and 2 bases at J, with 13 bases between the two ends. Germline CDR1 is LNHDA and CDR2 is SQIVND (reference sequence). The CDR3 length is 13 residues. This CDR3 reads CAAQGLPGNTIYF. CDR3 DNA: TGTGCCGCTCAGGGGTTACCTGGAAACACCATATATTTT.

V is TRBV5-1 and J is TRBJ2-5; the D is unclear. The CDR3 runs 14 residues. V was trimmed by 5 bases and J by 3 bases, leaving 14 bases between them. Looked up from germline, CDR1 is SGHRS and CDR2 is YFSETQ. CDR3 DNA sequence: TGCGCCAGCAGAGAGGTGCCTTCGAAAGAGACCCAGTACTTC. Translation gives CASREVPSKETQYF.

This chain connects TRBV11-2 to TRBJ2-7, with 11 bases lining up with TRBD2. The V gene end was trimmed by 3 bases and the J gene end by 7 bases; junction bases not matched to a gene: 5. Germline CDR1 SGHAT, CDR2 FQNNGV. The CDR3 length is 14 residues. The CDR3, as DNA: TGTGCCAGCAGCTTTATTGCTAGCGGGAGGGAGCAGTACTTC. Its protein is CASSFIASGREQYF.

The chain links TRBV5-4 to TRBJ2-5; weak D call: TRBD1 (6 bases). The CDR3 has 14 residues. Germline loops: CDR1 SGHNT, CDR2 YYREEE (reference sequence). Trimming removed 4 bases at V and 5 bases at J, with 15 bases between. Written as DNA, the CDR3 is TGTGCCAGCAGCGACGAGGGGGAGAGGGAGACCCAGTACTTC. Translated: CASSDEGERETQYF.

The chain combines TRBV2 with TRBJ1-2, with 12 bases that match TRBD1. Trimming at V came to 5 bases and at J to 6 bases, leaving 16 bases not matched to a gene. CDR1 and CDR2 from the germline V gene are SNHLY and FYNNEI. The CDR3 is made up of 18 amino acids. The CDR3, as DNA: TGTGCCAGCAGTCCCCGGGACAGGGGGCAAATACGGTCTAATGGCTACACCTTC. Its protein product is CASSPRDRGQIRSNGYTF.

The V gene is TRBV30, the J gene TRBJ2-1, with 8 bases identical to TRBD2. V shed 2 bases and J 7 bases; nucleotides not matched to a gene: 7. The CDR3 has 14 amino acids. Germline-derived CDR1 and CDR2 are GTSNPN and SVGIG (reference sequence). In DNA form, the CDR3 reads TGTGCCTGGAGTCACAGCGGGAGCTGGAATGAGCAGTTCTTC. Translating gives CAWSHSGSWNEQFF.

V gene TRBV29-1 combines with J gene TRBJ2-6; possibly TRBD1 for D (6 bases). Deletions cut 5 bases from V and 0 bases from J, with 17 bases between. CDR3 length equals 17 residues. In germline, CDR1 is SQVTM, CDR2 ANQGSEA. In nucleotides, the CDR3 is TGCAGCGTTTATCTTGTAGGGGGAATCTCTGGGGCCAACGTCCTGACTTTC. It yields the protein CSVYLVGGISGANVLTF.

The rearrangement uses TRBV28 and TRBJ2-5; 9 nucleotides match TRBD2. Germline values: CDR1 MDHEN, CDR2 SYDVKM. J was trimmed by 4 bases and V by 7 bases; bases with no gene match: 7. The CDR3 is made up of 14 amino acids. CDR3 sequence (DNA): TGTGCCAGCAATGTGAGCGGGAGGAGAGAGACCCAGTACTTC. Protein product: CASNVSGRRETQYF.

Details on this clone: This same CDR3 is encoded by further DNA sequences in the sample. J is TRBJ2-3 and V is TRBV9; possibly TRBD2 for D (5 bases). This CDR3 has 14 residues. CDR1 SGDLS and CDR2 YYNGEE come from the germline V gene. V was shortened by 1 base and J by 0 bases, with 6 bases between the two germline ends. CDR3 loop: CASSVTGSTDTQYF. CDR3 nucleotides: TGTGCCAGCAGCGTAACGGGGAGCACAGATACGCAGTATTTT.

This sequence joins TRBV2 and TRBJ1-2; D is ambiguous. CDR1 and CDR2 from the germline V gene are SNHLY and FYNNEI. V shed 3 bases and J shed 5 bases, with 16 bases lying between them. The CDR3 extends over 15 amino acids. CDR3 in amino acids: CASSDITWRRYGYTF. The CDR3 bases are TGTGCCAGCAGTGACATCACGTGGAGGAGATATGGCTACACCTTC.

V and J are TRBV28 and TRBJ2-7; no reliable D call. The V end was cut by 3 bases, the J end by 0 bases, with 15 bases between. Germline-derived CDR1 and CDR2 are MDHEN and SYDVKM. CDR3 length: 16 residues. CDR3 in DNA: TGTGCCAGCAGTTTCTCACCCTATGTTCGCTCCTACGAGCAGTACTTC. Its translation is CASSFSPYVRSYEQYF. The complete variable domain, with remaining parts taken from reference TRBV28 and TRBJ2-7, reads DVKVTQSSRYLVKRTGEKVFLECVQDMDHENMFWYRQDPGLGLRLIYFSYDVKMKEKGDIPEGYSVSREKKERFSLILESASTNQTSMYLCASSFSPYVRSYEQYFGPGTRLTVT.

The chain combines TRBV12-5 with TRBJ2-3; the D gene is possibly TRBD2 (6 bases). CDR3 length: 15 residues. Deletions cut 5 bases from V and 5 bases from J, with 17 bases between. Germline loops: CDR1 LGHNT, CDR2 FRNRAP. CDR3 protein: CASGSPGSGLDTQYF. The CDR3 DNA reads TGTGCTAGTGGTAGCCCGGGTAGCGGACTAGATACGCAGTATTTT.